This T cell receptor beta chain is drawn from a study of neoadjuvant nivolumab and ipilimumab in lung cancer. Produced via immunoSEQ multiplex PCR; TCRdb's table is partial and in-frame only. The sample consists of approximately 35,000 clones, roughly 90% of them appearing once. The CDR3 runs to 17 residues. The germline V gene has CDR1 SEHNR and CDR2 FQNEAQ (reference sequence). Trimming at V came to 5 bases and at J to 7 bases, leaving 19 bases not matched to a gene. Sequences were derived from peripheral blood, sampled after neoadjuvant nivolumab, alone or with ipilimumab, at or shortly before surgery. This rearrangement joins TRBV7-9 to TRBJ2-7, with TRBD1 identical over 8 bases. The receptor was derived from an adult with non-small cell lung cancer. CDR3 DNA: TGTGCCAGCAGCCGCAGGGGGCTAGGGACACCGCCCTGGGAGCAGTACTTC. Translated: CASSRRGLGTPPWEQYF.